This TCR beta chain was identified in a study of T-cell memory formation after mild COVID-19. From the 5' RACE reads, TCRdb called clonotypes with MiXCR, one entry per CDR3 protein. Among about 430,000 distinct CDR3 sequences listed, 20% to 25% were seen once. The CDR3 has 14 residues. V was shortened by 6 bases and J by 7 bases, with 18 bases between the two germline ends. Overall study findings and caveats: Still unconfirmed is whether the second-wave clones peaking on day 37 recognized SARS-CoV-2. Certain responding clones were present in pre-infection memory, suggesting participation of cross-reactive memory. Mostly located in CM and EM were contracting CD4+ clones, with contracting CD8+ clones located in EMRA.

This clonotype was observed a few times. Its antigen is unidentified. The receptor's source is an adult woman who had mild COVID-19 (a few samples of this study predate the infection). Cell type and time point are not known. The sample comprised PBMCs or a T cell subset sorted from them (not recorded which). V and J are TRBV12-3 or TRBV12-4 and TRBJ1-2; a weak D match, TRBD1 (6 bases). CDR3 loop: CASSQRQAGSGYTF. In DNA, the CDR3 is TGTGCCAGCAGCCAGAGACAGGCTGGGAGTGGCTACACCTTC.